The T cell receptor (beta chain) under discussion was sequenced for a study of blood T cell repertoires in COVID-19. The CDR3 sequence is 14 residues long. V shed 1 base and J shed 7 bases, with 13 bases lying between them. CDR1 SEHNR and CDR2 FQNEAQ come from the germline V gene (reference sequence). As originally analysed: Quantification of nucleated cells was approximated via reference gene primer amplification. Sequenced by immunoSEQ multiplex PCR; TCRdb stores in-frame clones only, minus some. That table supplies the V and J calls and clone size; D and trimming were determined from the DNA. Among about 150,000 clones, about 87% were seen once, and the ten largest hold 0.55% to 0.6%.

Sequencing was carried out using peripheral blood. The clonotype comes from a man in his 60s with COVID-19, enrolled during active disease. The chain recombines TRBV7-9 with TRBJ2-5, with D perhaps matching TRBD2 (6 bases). CDR3 region: CASSLEAEGGTQYF. The CDR3 region has the DNA TGTGCCAGCAGCTTAGAAGCTGAGGGAGGGACCCAGTACTTC.